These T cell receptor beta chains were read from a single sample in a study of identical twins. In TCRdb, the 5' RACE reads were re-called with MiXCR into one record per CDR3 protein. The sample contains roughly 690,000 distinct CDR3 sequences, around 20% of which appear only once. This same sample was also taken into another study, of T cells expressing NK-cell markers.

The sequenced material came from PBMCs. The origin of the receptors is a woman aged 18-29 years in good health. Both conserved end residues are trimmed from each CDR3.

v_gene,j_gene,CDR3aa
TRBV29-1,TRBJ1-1,SAGWGTEAF
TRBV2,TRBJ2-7,ASTRKAAYEQY
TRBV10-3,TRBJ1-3,AMGQDENTIY
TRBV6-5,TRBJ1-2,ASSYSGEVGNYGYT
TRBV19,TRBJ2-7,ASKTIGTGPYEQY
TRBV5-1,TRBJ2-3,ASSSLTGTDTQY
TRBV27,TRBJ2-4,ASSFGRAKNIQY
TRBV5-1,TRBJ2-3,ASSWGTASTDTQY
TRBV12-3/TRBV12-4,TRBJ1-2,ASSPTGGTAYGYT
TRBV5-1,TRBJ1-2,ASSLEQHYGYT
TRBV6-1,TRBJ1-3,ASRATGQVGNTIY
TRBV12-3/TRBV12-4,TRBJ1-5,ASSGGERQPQH
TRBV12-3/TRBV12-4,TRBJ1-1,ASSKDRGTEAF
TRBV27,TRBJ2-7,ASSLRQGSSYEQY
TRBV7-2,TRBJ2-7,ASSGMRYEQY
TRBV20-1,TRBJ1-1,SATRLTGYTEAF
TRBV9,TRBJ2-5,ASSVAATGQETQY
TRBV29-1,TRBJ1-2,STGRVGDGYT
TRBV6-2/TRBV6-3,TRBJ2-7,ASRSSGGSSYEQY
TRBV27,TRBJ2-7,ARRGTDTYEQY
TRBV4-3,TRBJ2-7,ASSQQTSGRARGEQY
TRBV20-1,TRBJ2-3,SAGGTGDTQY
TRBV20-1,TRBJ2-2,SARPGINTGELF
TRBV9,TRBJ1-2,ASSGYGYT
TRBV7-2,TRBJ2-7,ASVLSVWGGEQY
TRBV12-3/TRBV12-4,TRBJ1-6,ASSLKQGLH
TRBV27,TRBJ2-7,ASSSGGAGTYEQY
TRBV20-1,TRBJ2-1,SARDRGGDSYNEQF
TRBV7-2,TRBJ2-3,ASSSPRDSGRHTQY
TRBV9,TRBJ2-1,ASSAPGGSYNEQF
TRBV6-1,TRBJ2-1,ASNQGGRVSYNEQF
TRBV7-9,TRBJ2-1,ASSRSGRVFGNEQF
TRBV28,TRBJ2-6,ASSFGLGANVLT